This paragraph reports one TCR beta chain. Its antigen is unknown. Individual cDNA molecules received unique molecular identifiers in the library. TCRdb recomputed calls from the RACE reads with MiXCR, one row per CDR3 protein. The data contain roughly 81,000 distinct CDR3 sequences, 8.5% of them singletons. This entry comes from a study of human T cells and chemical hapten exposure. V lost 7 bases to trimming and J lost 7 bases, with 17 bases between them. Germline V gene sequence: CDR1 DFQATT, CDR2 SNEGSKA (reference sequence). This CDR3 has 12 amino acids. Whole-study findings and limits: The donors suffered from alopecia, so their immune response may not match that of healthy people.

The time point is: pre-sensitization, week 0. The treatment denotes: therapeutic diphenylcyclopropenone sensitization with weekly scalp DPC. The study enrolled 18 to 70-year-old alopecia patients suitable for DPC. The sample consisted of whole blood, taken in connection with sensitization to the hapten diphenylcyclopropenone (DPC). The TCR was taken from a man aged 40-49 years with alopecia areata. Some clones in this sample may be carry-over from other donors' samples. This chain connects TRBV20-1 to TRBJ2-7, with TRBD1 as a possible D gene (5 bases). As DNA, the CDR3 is TGCAGTGGCACCCAGGGTGCAGAGGAGCAGTACTTC. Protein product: CSGTQGAEEQYF.